The 27 T cell receptor beta chains presented below share a single source sample, sequenced in a study of CD8+ T cells in alopecia areata. cDNA serving as the sequencing template came from extracted, reverse transcribed RNA. The table came from immunoSEQ multiplex PCR; TCRdb's copy has only in-frame clones and leaves some out. The repertoire holds some 100,000 clones, about 54% seen once, with nearly 30% in the top ten. The treatment here: oral pan-JAK inhibitor, 5-10 mg twice daily. The sample in question was CD8+ T cells sorted from blood, obtained at week 4, from a patient treated with tofacitinib. Every receptor here comes from a human donor with alopecia areata.

The chain is built from TRBV2 and TRBJ1-2; 12 bases agree with TRBD1. Germline V lookup: CDR1 SNHLY, CDR2 FYNNEI. The V gene end was trimmed by 4 bases and the J gene end by 4 bases; junction bases not matched to a gene: 7. This CDR3 has 16 amino acids. The DNA of the CDR3 is TGTGCCAGCAGTGGGCCCGGGACAGGGGGCGGCTATGGCTACACCTTC. Residues: CASSGPGTGGGYGYTF.

V usage is TRBV5-6 and J usage is TRBJ1-1; D unclear. Germline CDR1 and CDR2: SGHDT and YYEEEE. With 5 bases removed from V and 0 bases from J, the gap between germline ends came to 8 bases. The CDR3 is 13 residues long. CDR3 region: CASRPTMNTEAFF. As DNA, the CDR3 is TGTGCCAGCAGACCGACCATGAACACTGAAGCTTTCTTT. The variable domain in full, completed from reference TRBV5-6 and TRBJ1-1, reads DAGVTQSPTHLIKTRGQQVTLRCSPKSGHDTVSWYQQALGQGPQFIFQYYEEEERQRGNFPDRFSGHQFPNYSSELNVNALLLGDSALYLCASRPTMNTEAFFGQGTRLTVV.

This clone was counted between two and nine times. J is TRBJ1-5 and V is TRBV5-6; D remains unclear. This CDR3 is built from 13 residues. Germline lookup yields CDR1 SGHDT and CDR2 YYEEEE. The V gene lost 2 bases and the J gene lost 7 bases, with 10 bases spanning the gap. CDR3 sequence reads: CASSFGWGQPQHF. CDR3 DNA: TGTGCCAGCAGCTTCGGGTGGGGACAGCCCCAGCATTTT.

The V and J genes are TRBV5-1 and TRBJ1-2; 7 bases are a match to TRBD1. V lost 4 bases to trimming and J lost 4 bases; unmatched junction nucleotides: 19. The CDR3 loop spans 18 amino acids. CDR1 and CDR2 from the germline V gene are SGHRS and YFSETQ. Here the CDR3 reads CASSHVRRGQGDLYGYTF. CDR3 nucleotides: TGCGCCAGCAGCCATGTCCGGCGGGGGCAGGGGGACCTCTATGGCTACACCTTC.

The V call is TRBV30, the J call TRBJ1-2; 9 bases line up with TRBD1. The germline V gene has CDR1 GTSNPN and CDR2 SVGIG (reference sequence). This CDR3 region has 13 residues. The V segment lost 2 bases and the J segment 7 bases; nucleotides outside the gene matches: 5. CDR3 nucleotides: TGTGCCTGGAGTTCCGGGACAGGGTCTGGCTACACCTTC. It specifies CAWSSGTGSGYTF.

This clone has only a few counts. This chain links TRBV29-1 with TRBJ2-3; D is ambiguous. The CDR3 is made up of 13 amino acids. Germline V gene lookup returns CDR1 SQVTM and CDR2 ANQGSEA. Trimming cost V 4 bases and J 4 bases, with 12 bases left between them. The CDR3 nucleotides are TGCAGCGTTGCCGGGTTTGAAGCAGATACGCAGTATTTT. Translating gives CSVAGFEADTQYF.

This clone was detected a few times. This rearrangement joins TRBV7-9 to TRBJ2-7; D perhaps matches TRBD1 (5 bases). V lost 5 bases and J lost 0, with 14 bases in between. CDR3 length equals 15 residues. CDR1 is SEHNR and CDR2 is FQNEAQ in the germline V gene (reference sequence). The CDR3 loop reads CASSDPTVSSYEQYF. The DNA of the CDR3 is TGTGCCAGCAGCGACCCGACAGTGAGCTCCTACGAGCAGTACTTC.

V is TRBV9 and J is TRBJ2-1, with D possibly being TRBD2 (5 bases). Between the trimmed V and J ends, which lost 3 bases and 7 bases, there was a span of 11 bases. Germline loops: CDR1 SGDLS, CDR2 YYNGEE. This CDR3 contains 13 residues. The CDR3 DNA reads as TGTGCCAGCAGCGCCCCCGGGATTAATGAGCAGTTCTTC. It encodes CASSAPGINEQFF.

The chain is built from TRBV13 and TRBJ1-2, with D uncertain. CDR1 is PRHDT, CDR2 FYEKMQ, per germline (reference sequence). Trimming removed 3 bases from V and 4 bases from J, with 12 bases in between. The CDR3 contains 14 residues. The DNA for the CDR3 is TGTGCCAGCAGCTTGGAAAGCGTTGGCTATGGCTACACCTTC. It is translated as CASSLESVGYGYTF.

There are a few counts of this clone. The chain has TRBV13 and TRBJ2-1; TRBD2 aligns across 7 bases. V trimming: 5 bases; J trimming: 7 bases; junction bases outside the gene matches: 8. The CDR3 is 14 amino acids. CDR1 and CDR2 (germline): PRHDT, FYEKMQ (reference sequence). The CDR3 here is CASSQRLALNEQFF. The CDR3, as DNA: TGTGCCAGCAGCCAAAGACTAGCTCTGAATGAGCAGTTCTTC.

This clone was recorded once. This chain connects TRBV9 to TRBJ2-1; D remains unclear. CDR3 size: 13 residues. Germline lookup yields CDR1 SGDLS and CDR2 YYNGEE. Trimming took 0 bases from V and 8 from J, leaving 9 bases between them. In nucleotides, the CDR3 is TGTGCCAGCAGCGTAGGAGTGGGCTATGAGCAGTTCTTC. This sequence encodes CASSVGVGYEQFF.

This chain joins TRBV29-1 and TRBJ2-5; no definite D call. Trimming took 0 bases from V and 7 from J, leaving 18 bases between them. The CDR3 length is 15 residues. CDR1 is SQVTM, CDR2 ANQGSEA, per germline. CDR3 sequence: CSVEETVGFGWTQYF. CDR3 coding DNA: TGCAGCGTTGAAGAAACGGTGGGGTTCGGGTGGACCCAGTACTTC.

The V call is TRBV11-3, the J call TRBJ2-1, with D possibly being TRBD2 (6 bases). Germline CDR1 is SGHNT and CDR2 is YENEEA. V was trimmed by 1 base and J by 10 bases, leaving 14 bases between them. The CDR3 spans 14 residues. CDR3 loop: CASSLGGPRGEQFF. CDR3 coding DNA: TGTGCCAGCAGCTTAGGGGGCCCCCGGGGGGAGCAGTTCTTC.

The chain uses TRBV25-1 and TRBJ2-3; D remains unclear. The V gene lost 10 bases and the J gene lost 4 bases, with 6 bases spanning the gap. There are 10 residues in the CDR3. The germline V gene encodes CDR1 MGHDK and CDR2 SYGVNS. CDR3 in amino acids: CATASDTQYF. The CDR3, as DNA: TGTGCCACCGCGTCAGATACGCAGTATTTT. The whole variable domain, remainder taken from reference TRBV25-1 and TRBJ2-3, is EADIYQTPRYLVIGTGKKITLECSQTMGHDKMYWYQQDPGMELHLIHYSYGVNSTEKGDLSSESTVSRIRTEHFPLTLESARPSHTSQYLCATASDTQYFGPGTRLTVL.

This chain uses TRBV30 with TRBJ1-6; D call uncertain. This CDR3 spans 14 amino acids. Germline-derived CDR1 and CDR2 are GTSNPN and SVGIG (reference sequence). The V and J ends lost 0 bases and 0 bases respectively, with 3 bases between them. The CDR3, as DNA: TGTGCCTGGAGTGTAACCTCCTATAATTCACCCCTCCACTTT. It translates to CAWSVTSYNSPLHF.

This chain uses TRBV29-1 with TRBJ2-1; D might be TRBD2 (5 bases). Per germline, CDR1 SQVTM and CDR2 ANQGSEA. Trimming left V 4 bases short and J 3 bases short, with 10 bases between. The CDR3 runs to 13 residues. The CDR3 protein is CSVAQTNYNEQFF. The CDR3 DNA follows: TGCAGCGTTGCACAGACTAACTACAATGAGCAGTTCTTC.

This clone was observed a handful of times. This specimen includes other DNA sequences encoding the same CDR3. This chain connects TRBV30 to TRBJ2-5, with a tentative D call TRBD2 (5 bases). Trimming left V 5 bases short and J 5 bases short, with 6 bases between. The CDR3 runs to 10 residues. Germline V lookup: CDR1 GTSNPN, CDR2 SVGIG (reference sequence). This chain's CDR3 is CAWGEETQYF. CDR3 DNA sequence: TGTGCCTGGGGGGAGGAGACCCAGTACTTC.

In the case of this clone: The germline gene is not matched at one end of the junction; a read error may be the cause. The chain uses TRBV7-2 and TRBJ2-7; D possibly corresponds to TRBD2 (5 bases). The CDR3 runs 13 residues. Germline lookup yields CDR1 SGHTA and CDR2 FQGNSA. The CDR3 coding sequence is TGTGCCAGCAGCCTAGCCCCGAACTACGAGCAGTACTTC. Its protein is CASSLAPNYEQYF.

This clone was observed a handful of times. The J gene is TRBJ1-6, the V gene TRBV30; D may be TRBD1 (5 bases). Germline V CDR1 and CDR2: GTSNPN, SVGIG (reference sequence). CDR3 length equals 15 residues. Trimming stripped 3 bases from V and 8 bases from J, with 17 bases between. The CDR3 spells CAWRVPGGVDSPLHF. The CDR3 DNA reads as TGTGCCTGGAGAGTACCCGGGGGGGTCGATTCACCCCTCCACTTT.

On this clone: Relative to the germline gene, one junction end is altered; a read error may explain this. The chain recombines TRBV6-5 with TRBJ1-2, with D perhaps matching TRBD1 (6 bases). CDR1 is MNHEY, CDR2 SVGAGI, per germline. The CDR3 is 14 amino acids. Written as DNA, the CDR3 is TGTGCCAGCAGTGACTCCCCGGCAGGGGAGGGCTACACCTTC. This sequence encodes CASSDSPAGEGYTF.

The chain is built from TRBV29-1 and TRBJ1-1; 8 nucleotides align to TRBD1. Germline V gene data show CDR1 as SQVTM and CDR2 as ANQGSEA. V gave up 0 bases and J gave up 4 bases; unmatched junction bases: 7. This CDR3 has 15 amino acids. The CDR3 loop reads CSVEESPDRGTEAFF. The CDR3 DNA reads as TGCAGCGTTGAAGAAAGCCCAGACAGGGGCACTGAAGCTTTCTTT.

The genes are TRBV27 and TRBJ2-5; D is perhaps TRBD2 (6 bases). Trimming cost V 3 bases and J 5 bases, with 25 bases left between them. The CDR3 is 18 residues long. Germline values: CDR1 MNHEY, CDR2 SMNVEV (reference sequence). CDR3 residues: CASSLASASVNLKETQYF. CDR3 nucleotides: TGTGCCAGCAGTTTGGCTTCGGCTAGCGTGAACTTAAAGGAGACCCAGTACTTC.

This rearrangement joins TRBV29-1 to TRBJ2-1, with a weak D call TRBD2 (6 bases). The CDR3 spans 12 residues. V lost 4 bases and J 7 bases, leaving 11 bases between the germline ends. CDR1 is SQVTM, CDR2 ANQGSEA, per germline. CDR3 nucleotide sequence: TGCAGCGTTGTTGGACGGGGGAATGAGCAGTTCTTC. Amino acids: CSVVGRGNEQFF.

Written as DNA, the CDR3 is TGCAGCGTTGACCCTGGAGAGGGCCGGGAGACCCAGTACTTC. It specifies CSVDPGEGRETQYF. The chain uses TRBV29-1 and TRBJ2-5; D may be TRBD2 (5 bases). V lost 3 bases, J lost 5 bases, and 16 bases lay in between. This CDR3 comprises 14 residues. Germline values: CDR1 SQVTM, CDR2 ANQGSEA.

CDR3 protein: CATSQGNGYTF. The CDR3 DNA reads as TGTGCCACATCACAGGGCAATGGCTACACCTTC. The chain combines TRBV19 with TRBJ1-2; tentatively, D is TRBD1 (6 bases). The CDR3 totals 11 residues. The V gene lost 10 bases and the J gene lost 6 bases, with 12 bases spanning the gap. Per germline, CDR1 LNHDA and CDR2 SQIVND (reference sequence).

The rearrangement joins TRBV29-1 to TRBJ2-5; 8 nucleotides line up with TRBD1. The CDR3 contains 18 residues. The V and J ends lost 6 bases and 1 base, in that order; junction bases with no gene match: 19. Germline V gene lookup returns CDR1 SQVTM and CDR2 ANQGSEA. The CDR3 loop reads CSVARSSRDRFFQETQYF. The CDR3 region has the DNA TGCAGCGTCGCCCGTTCTTCCCGGGACAGGTTCTTCCAAGAGACCCAGTACTTC.

The chain is built from TRBV30 and TRBJ2-7; D uncertain. Germline CDR1 and CDR2: GTSNPN and SVGIG (reference sequence). The CDR3 length is 12 residues. V lost 2 bases and J 3 bases, leaving 8 bases between the germline ends. The CDR3 sequence is CAWSPEGYEQYF. The CDR3, as DNA: TGTGCCTGGAGTCCCGAAGGCTACGAGCAGTACTTC.